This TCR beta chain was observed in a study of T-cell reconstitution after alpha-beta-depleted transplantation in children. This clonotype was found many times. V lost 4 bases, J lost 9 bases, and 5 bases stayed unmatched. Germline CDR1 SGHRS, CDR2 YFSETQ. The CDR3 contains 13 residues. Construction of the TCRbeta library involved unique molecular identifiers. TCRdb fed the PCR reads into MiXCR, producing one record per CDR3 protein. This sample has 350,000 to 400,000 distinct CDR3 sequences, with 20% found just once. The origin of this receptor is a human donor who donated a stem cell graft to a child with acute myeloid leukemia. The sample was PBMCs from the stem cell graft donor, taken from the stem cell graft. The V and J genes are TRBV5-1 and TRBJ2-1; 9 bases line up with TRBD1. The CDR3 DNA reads TGCGCCAGCAGCCTGGACAGGGGTTTTGAGCAGTTCTTC. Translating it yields CASSLDRGFEQFF.